A selection of T cell receptor beta chains follows, all from one sample in a study of shared T cell receptors in the human thymus. Sequencing was performed with immunoSEQ multiplex PCR; in TCRdb, only in-frame clones are kept and a portion is missing. The data show about 380,000 clones, over 90% seen once. The source material was thymocytes. Receptor source: a human donor. Each CDR3 is given with its conserved first and last residue. Each record gives: V gene, D gene, clone size, J gene, CDR3 protein, CDR3 DNA. The D gene is left open where the match is weak. Rows may omit the clone size; those that give it use once, few, many or a size class.

>TRBV6-5|.|.|TRBJ2-7
CASRYRDQRAYEQYF
TGTGCCAGCAGATATCGGGACCAGAGGGCCTACGAGCAGTACTTC
>TRBV28|.|.|TRBJ1-1
CASRPTTGSNTEAFF
TGTGCCAGCAGACCCACGACAGGCTCGAACACTGAAGCTTTCTTT
>TRBV7-9|.|.|TRBJ2-5
CATVEVGRPQTQYF
TGTGCCACCGTCGAAGTGGGGCGGCCGCAGACCCAGTACTTC
>TRBV4-2|TRBD1|.|TRBJ2-3
CASSQDRGQGARPTDTQYF
TGTGCCAGCAGCCAAGATCGCGGACAGGGGGCGAGGCCCACAGATACGCAGTATTTT
>TRBV5-4|TRBD1|once|TRBJ2-7
CASSFTGQGDPIGPYEQYF
TGTGCCAGCAGCTTCACGGGACAGGGAGACCCTATAGGACCCTACGAGCAGTACTTC
>TRBV27|TRBD2|.|TRBJ2-7
CASAGLAGVEYEQYF
TGTGCCAGCGCGGGACTAGCGGGAGTAGAGTACGAGCAGTACTTC
>TRBV6-6|.|.|TRBJ1-3
CASSYMQGYGNTIYF
TGTGCCAGCAGTTATATGCAGGGTTACGGAAACACCATATATTTT
>TRBV28|.|.|TRBJ2-5
CASSLATASRETQYF
TGTGCCAGCAGTTTGGCTACAGCGTCGCGAGAGACCCAGTACTTC
>TRBV28|.|.|TRBJ2-1
CASSLCAHNEQFF
TGTGCCAGCAGTTTATGTGCCCATAATGAGCAGTTCTTC
>TRBV5-1|TRBD2|.|TRBJ2-1
CASRSRLTSGSFYNEQFF
TGCGCCAGCAGGTCCCGGTTGACTAGCGGGAGCTTCTACAATGAGCAGTTCTTC
>TRBV11-2|.|.|TRBJ1-4
CASSLNRDLEKLFF
TGTGCCAGCAGCTTAAACAGGGACCTTGAAAAACTGTTTTTT
>TRBV20-1|.|.|TRBJ2-3
CSAQGGDTQYF
TGCAGTGCCCAGGGTGGGGATACGCAGTATTTT
>TRBV11-3|.|.|TRBJ2-1
CASSPGPGWNEQFF
TGTGCCAGCAGCCCCGGCCCCGGGTGGAATGAGCAGTTCTTC
>TRBV6-1|.|.|TRBJ1-2
CASRDSPAGYTF
TGTGCCAGTAGGGATTCCCCTGCTGGCTACACCTTC
>TRBV9|.|.|TRBJ2-2
CASSVVGGTGELFF
TGTGCCAGCAGCGTGGTGGGCGGCACCGGGGAGCTGTTTTTT
>TRBV30|TRBD2|.|TRBJ2-3
CAWSDLKLAGVDTQYF
TGTGCCTGGAGTGATCTAAAACTAGCGGGAGTCGATACGCAGTATTTT